What follows are 8 T cell receptor beta chains derived from one specimen sequenced in a study of blood T cell repertoires in COVID-19. Using immunoSEQ multiplex PCR, the repertoire was profiled, and TCRdb retains in-frame clones only, with some absent. The sample includes some 70,000 clones, roughly 82% of them seen just once. The sample consisted of peripheral blood. These receptors came from a man aged 55-75 years with acute or convalescent COVID-19.

The chain joins TRBV7-8 to TRBJ1-2, with a weak D call TRBD1 (6 bases). The CDR3 runs to 15 residues. Germline CDR1 SGHVS, CDR2 FQNEAQ. Trimming removed 1 base from V and 5 bases from J, with 14 bases in between. CDR3 loop: CASSLVGGGGYGYTF. The CDR3 DNA follows: TGTGCCAGCAGCTTAGTGGGAGGGGGAGGGTATGGCTACACCTTC.

Comment on this clone: The sample contains more than one DNA sequence encoding this CDR3. This chain's CDR3 is CASSLLQGNTEAFF. The CDR3 nucleotides read TGTGCCAGCAGCTTATTACAGGGGAACACTGAAGCTTTCTTT. The J gene is TRBJ1-1, the V gene TRBV11-2; the D gene is possibly TRBD1 (6 bases). The CDR3 spans 14 residues. Germline CDR1 is SGHAT and CDR2 is FQNNGV. V was pared by 2 bases and J by 1 base, with 8 bases between.

The chain links TRBV6-6 to TRBJ2-5, with 9 nucleotides matching TRBD2. V trimming: 4 bases; J trimming: 4 bases; junction bases outside the gene matches: 4. Looked up from germline, CDR1 is MNHNY and CDR2 is SVGAGI (reference sequence). This CDR3 is 14 amino acids long. The CDR3 protein is CASSWRAGGETQYF. The CDR3 bases are TGTGCCAGCAGTTGGCGAGCGGGGGGAGAGACCCAGTACTTC.

This clone was counted a few times. The chain carries TRBV6-5 and TRBJ1-4; no definite D call. Deletions cut 2 bases from V and 0 bases from J, with 7 bases between. The germline gives CDR1 MNHEY, CDR2 SVGAGI. CDR3 length equals 15 residues. The CDR3 DNA reads TGTGCCAGCAGTTACCGTGGAGCAACTAATGAAAAACTGTTTTTT. Its translation: CASSYRGATNEKLFF.

V usage is TRBV6-5 and J usage is TRBJ2-7; 8 bases map to TRBD1. The CDR3 is made up of 14 amino acids. The junction had 13 bases not matched to a gene; V was cut back by 6 bases and J by 9 bases. The germline V gene has CDR1 MNHEY and CDR2 SVGAGI. The CDR3 coding sequence is TGTGCCAGCAGGCAAGACAGGGGAGGATCTAGGCAGTACTTC. Protein sequence: CASRQDRGGSRQYF.

The V call is TRBV18, the J call TRBJ2-1, with D perhaps matching TRBD2 (5 bases). The length of the CDR3 is 15 residues. V lost 3 bases and J lost 2, with 11 bases in between. CDR1 and CDR2 from the germline V gene are KGHSH and LQKENI. As DNA, the CDR3 is TGTGCCAGCTCACCGACGCTCGGGGCCTACAATGAGCAGTTCTTC. Translated, it gives CASSPTLGAYNEQFF.

The gene calls are TRBV2 and TRBJ2-7; TRBD1 matches 8 bases. J lost 4 bases, V lost 6 bases, and 2 bases had no gene match. Germline-derived CDR1 and CDR2 are SNHLY and FYNNEI. The CDR3 is 12 residues long. The CDR3 spells CASSGQGYEQYV. The DNA of the CDR3 is TGTGCCAGCAGCGGACAGGGTTACGAGCAGTACGTC.

With respect to this clone: Mismatch with germline at one junction end may stem from a read error. The chain has TRBV12-3 or TRBV12-4 and TRBJ1-3; 8 bases line up with TRBD1. The CDR3 is 12 amino acids. CDR3 residues: CASRQTDRALGF. The CDR3 DNA sequence: TGTGCCAGCAGACAGACGGACAGGGCCCTGGGATTT.